This T cell receptor (beta chain) was observed in a study of T cell responses to AZD1222 COVID-19 vaccine (TCRdb year 2021). Background on the whole study: A total of around 240 trial participants underwent TCR sequencing, of whom 200 to 220 had received two doses of AZD1222 and around 25 had received two doses of the MenACWY control vaccine. Trial participants were enrolled by age into subgroups of 18-55, 56-69 and 70-plus years, and about 150, 27 and 61 TCR-sequenced participants, respectively, were included in these subgroups.

The CDR3 covers 11 residues, taking in both the cysteine and the phenylalanine. Only CDR3 DNA is held: 33 bases, read in frame from base 1. V and J are truncated by 8 bases and 7 bases respectively, leaving an intervening sequence of 10 bases. From the germline V gene (reference sequence), CDR1 is MNHNY and CDR2 is SVGAGI. Sample time point, as interpreted from the label and publication: about 28 days (+/-7) after the second vaccine dose. AZD1222 recipients given second doses at about 4 weeks or at about 12 weeks were pooled, since spike-specific TCR depth and breadth were not found to differ between the two schedules. Samples from vaccinated people were obtained from the UK trials COV001 and COV002, which included a single-blind randomized controlled phase 2/3 trial of AZD1222 (ChAdOx1 nCoV-19) in healthy adults. Trial participant PBMC samples were collected at day 0 and day 28 after the second dose for TCRbeta chain sequencing.

Overall study results and their limits: Conclusions about previously exposed vaccinees are limited, since just five to seven AZD1222 recipients were seropositive for SARS-CoV-2 at baseline. Epitopes outside the regions mutated in the B.1.351 and B.1.1.7 variants were reportedly recognized by nearly half of the unique spike-specific TCRs. After two AZD1222 doses, spike-specific TCR breadth and depth were significantly higher than at day 0 and than in MenACWY recipients. Vaccine-associated CD4 TCRs spanned the whole spike protein, with dominant responses in regions 160-218 and 743-854. The 56-69-year group was small, and its depth increase did not reach significance, likely because of low power. Participants were mostly white British and included more females than males, and it was suggested by the authors that clonal diversity may have been underestimated. Because no day 14 peak-response samples were available, the repertoires could be characterized only after the peak T cell response.

The CDR3 regions of human TCRbeta chains were analyzed by immunosequencing. On the study's bioinformatics: TCRs in the repertoires were compared against a reference library of SARS-CoV-2-specific TCRs that had been generated with the MIRA antigen-specificity platform. Breadth was defined as the fraction of unique TCRs that were SARS-CoV-2-associated, and depth was defined as the fraction of total T cells that were SARS-CoV-2-associated. Using the MIRA data, each spike-specific TCR was mapped to the spike region that the TCR reacts to and placed in a CD4 or CD8 class. Log10-transformed breadth and depth values were compared by one-way ANOVA with Sidak's multiple comparisons tests. The clones in this table, taken by TCRdb from immuneACCESS, are in-frame only. Not every clone is retained; where verified, under half of the shortfall comes from an unresolved V gene, and the cause of the rest is unknown. The D gene and trimming were derived from the DNA, and the V and J assignments and clone size from that table. The sample data list about 180,000 clones, and around 90% of these were observed just once. The ten largest make up roughly 2% of the sample.

As regards this clone: It has no known antigen specificity. No base qualities exist here, and no much larger clone lies one base off it.

The source of this sequence is an adult who received the AZD1222 COVID-19 vaccine. The chain is made from TRBV6-6 and TRBJ2-3, with the D gene call left open. The sample here was peripheral blood, taken 28 days after the second AZD1222 dose. DNA sequence: TGTGCCAGCGAGTTTTCCCATACGCAGTATTTT. Its coded protein is CASEFSHTQYF.